These 28 T cell receptor beta chains came from one sample sequenced in a study of T cells in Graves' hyperthyroidism and ophthalmopathy. The CDR3 regions of TCR beta were amplified from RNA transcripts. Initially, a first-round RT-PCR of the TCR CDR3 employed the HTBI primer set. TCRdb re-called the multiplex PCR reads with MiXCR, one entry per CDR3 protein. The sample includes approximately 510,000 distinct CDR3 sequences, 46% seen only once; the top ten take roughly 45%. What was sequenced was peripheral blood or thyroid tissue (not recorded which). The receptor set was obtained from an adult woman with Graves' disease, either hyperthyroidism or ophthalmopathy (not recorded which).

The rearrangement joins TRBV7-9 to TRBJ1-4; no definite D call. V was pared by 5 bases and J by 8 bases, with 18 bases between. The CDR3 consists of 15 residues. Germline CDR1 SEHNR, CDR2 FQNEAQ (reference sequence). CDR3 amino acids: CASSHEGGGGEKLFF. The CDR3, as DNA: TGTGCCAGCAGCCACGAAGGAGGAGGAGGGGAAAAACTGTTTTTT.

This chain uses TRBV20-1 with TRBJ2-5; 12 bases fit TRBD2. CDR1 is DFQATT, CDR2 SNEGSKA, per germline (reference sequence). The CDR3 consists of 16 residues. J gave up 5 bases and V 5 bases, and 12 bases lay outside the gene matches. CDR3 sequence reads: CSAAGLAGQGGETQYF. CDR3 bases: TGCAGTGCTGCCGGACTAGCGGGACAGGGAGGCGAGACCCAGTACTTC.

V and J are TRBV10-1 and TRBJ2-7; TRBD1 matches 11 bases. J lost 3 bases, V lost 8 bases, and 6 bases had no gene match. Germline V gives CDR1 WNHNN, CDR2 SYGVQD (reference sequence). The CDR3 is 14 residues long. CDR3 region: CASPPGQGVYEQYF. The DNA of the CDR3 is TGCGCCAGCCCTCCGGGACAGGGGGTCTACGAGCAGTACTTC.

Comments on this clonotype: One junction end does not reproduce the germline sequence, and a read error may be involved. This rearrangement joins TRBV7-6 to TRBJ1-5; D may be TRBD1 (6 bases). Germline assignment: CDR1 SGHVS and CDR2 FNYEAQ. CDR3 size: 15 residues. The CDR3 DNA sequence: TGTACCAGCAGCCGGAGACAGGTTTTGTCAGCTGCCCAGCATTTT. Protein: CTSSRRQVLSAAQHF.

The chain uses TRBV7-2 and TRBJ1-2; no clear D gene. The CDR3 extends over 16 amino acids. Germline CDR1 SGHTA, CDR2 FQGNSA. Trimming cost V 5 bases and J 5 bases, with 21 bases left between them. The CDR3 DNA is TGTGCCAGCAGCCCCTCGGGGTTTGGGTTGGGGTATGGCTACACCTTC. It is translated as CASSPSGFGLGYGYTF. Complete variable domain (other parts from reference TRBV7-2 and TRBJ1-2): GAGVSQSPSNKVTEKGKDVELRCDPISGHTALYWYRQSLGQGLEFLIYFQGNSAPDKSGLPSDRFSAERTGGSVSTLTIQRTQQEDSAVYLCASSPSGFGLGYGYTFGSGTRLTVV.

This sequence joins TRBV7-9 and TRBJ1-3; 7 nucleotides line up with TRBD1. J gave up 0 bases and V 5 bases, and 10 bases lay outside the gene matches. Looked up from germline, CDR1 is SEHNR and CDR2 is FQNEAQ (reference sequence). The CDR3 totals 17 residues. CDR3 sequence (DNA): TGTGCCAGCAGCACCTACGGACAGGACGGCTCTGGAAACACCATATATTTT. Residues: CASSTYGQDGSGNTIYF.

Ten or more counts support this clonotype. The chain recombines TRBV29-1 with TRBJ1-4; 7 bases are shared with TRBD1. Germline values: CDR1 SQVTM, CDR2 ANQGSEA. The CDR3 is made up of 14 amino acids. V shed 6 bases and J 5 bases; nucleotides not matched to a gene: 9. The CDR3 protein is CSVRSGTANEKLFF. CDR3 nucleotide sequence: TGCAGCGTCCGCTCCGGGACAGCAAATGAAAAACTGTTTTTT.

The rearrangement uses TRBV7-3 and TRBJ2-2; D uncertain. CDR1 and CDR2 (germline): SGHTA, FQGTGA. The ends were cut back, 7 bases at V and 6 bases at J, with 12 bases in the middle. The CDR3 sequence is 13 residues long. The CDR3: CASTTLQSGELFF. Here the CDR3 DNA reads TGTGCCAGCACCACGTTACAGTCCGGGGAGCTGTTTTTT.

This clonotype was recorded many times. The rearrangement joins TRBV12-3 or TRBV12-4 to TRBJ2-2, with D possibly matching TRBD1 (6 bases). The CDR3 runs to 15 residues. V gave up 1 base and J gave up 3 bases, with 9 bases separating them. The CDR3 bases are TGTGCCAGCAGTTTAGTTACAGGGTACACCGGGGAGCTGTTTTTT. It encodes CASSLVTGYTGELFF.

This clonotype appeared a few times. A much larger clone differs by one base, so this may be a read error. The chain recombines TRBV5-1 with TRBJ1-1; no clear D gene. This CDR3 region has 13 residues. V lost 3 bases, J lost 1 base, and 7 bases lay in between. Germline lookup yields CDR1 SGHRS and CDR2 YFSETQ. The CDR3, as DNA: TGCGCCAGCAGCTGTAGTCAGAACACTGAAGCTTTCTTT. Its protein is CASSCSQNTEAFF.

This clonotype was counted a few times. The chain couples TRBV6-2 or TRBV6-3 to TRBJ2-2, with TRBD2 as a possible D gene (6 bases). V lost 4 bases, J lost 0 bases, and 9 bases lay in between. CDR3 length: 15 residues. CDR1 and CDR2 (germline): MNHEY, SVGEGT. The CDR3 region is CASSSVAANTGELFF. CDR3 in DNA: TGTGCCAGCAGTTCTGTAGCGGCGAACACCGGGGAGCTGTTTTTT.

This clonotype was counted at least ten times. The chain joins TRBV24-1 to TRBJ2-2; D may be TRBD1 or TRBD2 (5 bases each). The CDR3 is made up of 18 amino acids. Germline assignment: CDR1 KGHDR and CDR2 SFDVKD. The V gene lost 1 base and the J gene lost 6 bases, with 20 bases spanning the gap. In DNA, the CDR3 is TGTGCCACCAGTGATTTACGCATGGGGGTTTGGTTTTCCGGGGAGCTGTTTTTT. Protein product: CATSDLRMGVWFSGELFF.

This rearrangement joins TRBV20-1 to TRBJ2-7; the D is unclear. CDR3 length: 16 residues. Trimming cost V 1 base and J 0 bases, with 16 bases left between them. The germline CDR1 and CDR2 sequences are DFQATT and SNEGSKA (reference sequence). The CDR3 coding sequence is TGCAGTGCTAGAGGCCCTTTGGACCAGAGCTCCTACGAGCAGTACTTC. Protein: CSARGPLDQSSYEQYF.

The rearrangement joins TRBV25-1 to TRBJ1-4; 8 bases fit TRBD1. The V segment lost 1 base and the J segment 7 bases; nucleotides outside the gene matches: 5. The CDR3 is 15 amino acids. Germline assignment: CDR1 MGHDK and CDR2 SYGVNS. The CDR3 region has the DNA TGTGCCAGCAGTGAATTCTCGGGACAGGCTGAAAAACTGTTTTTT. Translation gives CASSEFSGQAEKLFF.

V usage is TRBV10-3 and J usage is TRBJ2-2; D gene ambiguous. Trimming removed 6 bases at V and 6 bases at J, with 14 bases between. The CDR3 is made up of 14 amino acids. CDR1 ENHRY and CDR2 SYGVKD come from the germline V gene. The CDR3 DNA is TGTGCCATCAGCGCCGGTCGACCGCCCGGGGAGCTGTTTTTT. The encoded protein is CAISAGRPPGELFF.

This rearrangement joins TRBV7-9 to TRBJ2-6; 7 bases are a match to TRBD1. The CDR3 extends over 15 amino acids. Germline lookup yields CDR1 SEHNR and CDR2 FQNEAQ (reference sequence). V trimming: 7 bases; J trimming: 3 bases; junction bases outside the gene matches: 6. The CDR3 DNA is TGTGCCAGCACCGGACAGGAGAATGGGGCCAACGTCCTGACTTTC. This encodes CASTGQENGANVLTF.

The V call is TRBV29-1, the J call TRBJ2-7; 9 bases are a match to TRBD2. The germline V gene encodes CDR1 SQVTM and CDR2 ANQGSEA. Unmatched junction bases numbered 8, after V lost 7 bases and J lost 7 bases. There are 12 residues in the CDR3. CDR3 sequence reads: CSANSGSGEQYF. As DNA, the CDR3 is TGCAGCGCCAATAGCGGGAGTGGAGAGCAGTACTTC.

This clonotype was detected many times. The genes are TRBV5-5 and TRBJ1-4; D ambiguous. In germline, CDR1 is SGHKS, CDR2 YYEKEE (reference sequence). The CDR3 consists of 14 residues. V shed 4 bases and J shed 3 bases, with 10 bases lying between them. In DNA form, the CDR3 reads TGTGCCAGCAGCCCCTGGTCTGCTAATGAAAAACTGTTTTTT. It encodes CASSPWSANEKLFF.

On this clonotype: Germline and junction disagree at one end, which may indicate a read error. The chain couples TRBV7-9 to TRBJ1-2, with D hard to call. The CDR3 consists of 14 residues. CDR1 is SEHNR, CDR2 FQNEAQ, per germline (reference sequence). CDR3 DNA: TGCGCCAGCAGCCAAGATCCGGGCGACTATGGCTACACCTTC. Translated: CASSQDPGDYGYTF.

This clonotype was observed at least ten times. Mismatch with germline at one junction end may stem from a read error. The rearrangement links TRBV19 to TRBJ1-4; 9 nucleotides agree with TRBD1. Germline V lookup: CDR1 LNHDA, CDR2 SQIVND (reference sequence). The length of the CDR3 is 15 residues. CDR3 amino acids: CASSPTGTGFERGNF. CDR3 nucleotide sequence: TGTGCCAGTAGTCCAACCGGGACAGGGTTCGAGAGGGGAAATTTT.

This sequence joins TRBV4-1 and TRBJ2-2, with unresolved D. The CDR3 runs 11 residues. Germline V gives CDR1 MGHRA, CDR2 YSYEKL. V lost 4 bases to trimming and J lost 6 bases, with 3 bases between them. DNA of the CDR3: TGCGCCAGCAGCCGCCCCGGGGAGCTGTTTTTT. Translation: CASSRPGELFF.

This chain joins TRBV9 and TRBJ2-6, with 7 bases that match TRBD1. Germline trimming cut 4 bases from V and 1 base from J; bases unmatched to any gene: 2. CDR3 length: 15 amino acids. Looked up from germline, CDR1 is SGDLS and CDR2 is YYNGEE. CDR3 residues: CASSTTGSGANVLTF. CDR3 sequence (DNA): TGTGCCAGCAGCACGACAGGGTCTGGGGCCAACGTCCTGACTTTC.

This sequence joins TRBV3-1 and TRBJ2-5; D might be TRBD2 (6 bases). Deletions cut 2 bases from V and 5 bases from J, with 12 bases between. CDR1 and CDR2 from the germline V gene are LGHDT and YNNKEL (reference sequence). This CDR3 has 14 residues. The CDR3 DNA reads as TGTGCCAGCAGCCAAAGGAGGGGTTTCGAGACCCAGTACTTC. Its translation is CASSQRRGFETQYF.

This sequence joins TRBV2 and TRBJ2-5; D may correspond to TRBD1 or TRBD2 (5 bases each). Deletions cut 6 bases from V and 9 bases from J, with 20 bases between. The CDR3 is 14 residues long. Germline-derived CDR1 and CDR2 are SNHLY and FYNNEI. The CDR3 nucleotides are TGTGCCAGCAGGTTCGAGGGGACCGATCAGCCCCAGTACTTC. Protein product: CASRFEGTDQPQYF.

This sequence joins TRBV10-3 and TRBJ1-1; D not resolved. The CDR3 totals 15 residues. Trimming took 6 bases from V and 5 from J, leaving 19 bases between them. Germline V lookup: CDR1 ENHRY, CDR2 SYGVKD. The DNA of the CDR3 is TGTGCCATCAGATCCGTGGCTGGGGAGAGGACTGAAGCTTTCTTT. Protein product: CAIRSVAGERTEAFF.

This clonotype occurred a few times. V and J are TRBV11-2 and TRBJ2-7; possible D gene TRBD1, 5 bases. Per the germline V gene, CDR1 is SGHAT and CDR2 is FQNNGV. The V and J ends lost 4 bases and 2 bases respectively, with 12 bases between them. The CDR3 is 14 residues long. As DNA, the CDR3 is TGTGCCAGCAGCTCGGACATCCTAGCCTACGAGCAGTACTTC. Its translation: CASSSDILAYEQYF.

With respect to this clonotype: A much more abundant neighbour one base away suggests this may be a read error. The chain combines TRBV7-9 with TRBJ2-7; D is ambiguous. The CDR3 is 14 amino acids. CDR1 is SEHNR and CDR2 is FQNEAQ in the germline V gene (reference sequence). Trimming pared 5 bases from V and 5 bases from J, leaving 16 bases between. The CDR3 is CASSPQAGPHEQYF. The CDR3 region has the DNA TGTGCCAGCAGCCCCCAAGCCGGGCCACACGAGCAGTACTTC.

The rearrangement links TRBV5-7 to TRBJ2-2; the D is unclear. TRBV5-7 is given ORF status, its function remaining uncertain. The V gene lost 3 bases and the J gene lost 1 base, with 13 bases spanning the gap. The CDR3 has 16 residues. DNA of the CDR3: TGTGCCAGCAGCTATAGGAGCCGACTGAACACCGGGGAGCTGTTTTTT. It encodes CASSYRSRLNTGELFF.